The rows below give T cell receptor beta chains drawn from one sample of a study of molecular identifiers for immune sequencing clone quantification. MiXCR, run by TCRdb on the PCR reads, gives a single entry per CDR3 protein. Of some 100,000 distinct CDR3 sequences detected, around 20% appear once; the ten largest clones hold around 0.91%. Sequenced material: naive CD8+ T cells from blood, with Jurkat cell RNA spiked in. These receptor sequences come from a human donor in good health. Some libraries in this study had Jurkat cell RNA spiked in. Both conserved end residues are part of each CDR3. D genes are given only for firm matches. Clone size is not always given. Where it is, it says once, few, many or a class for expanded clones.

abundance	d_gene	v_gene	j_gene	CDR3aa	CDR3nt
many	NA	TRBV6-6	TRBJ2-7	CASSWDGYEQYF	TGTGCCAGCAGTTGGGACGGATACGAGCAGTACTTC
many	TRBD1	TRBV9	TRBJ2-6	CASSPDGTDSGANVLTF	TGTGCCAGCAGCCCAGACGGGACAGACTCTGGGGCCAACGTCCTGACTTTC
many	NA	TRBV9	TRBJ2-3	CASSARDTSSTDTQYF	TGTGCCAGCAGCGCCAGGGACACCTCTAGCACAGATACGCAGTATTTT
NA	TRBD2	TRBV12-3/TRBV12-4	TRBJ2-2	CTSWDSGFAGELFF	TGTACCAGTTGGGATAGCGGGTTCGCCGGGGAGCTGTTTTTT
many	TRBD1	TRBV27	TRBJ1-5	CASSGQANNQPQHF	TGTGCCAGCAGTGGACAGGCGAACAATCAGCCCCAGCATTTT
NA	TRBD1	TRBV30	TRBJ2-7	CAWSVPPTGGGYEQYF	TGTGCCTGGAGTGTTCCCCCGACAGGGGGCGGGTACGAGCAGTACTTC
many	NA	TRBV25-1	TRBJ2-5	CASSELLDRIETQYF	TGTGCCAGCAGTGAACTCCTCGACAGGATTGAGACCCAGTACTTC
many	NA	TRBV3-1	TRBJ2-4	CASRGTTENIQYF	TGTGCCAGCAGAGGGACGACCGAAAACATTCAGTACTTC
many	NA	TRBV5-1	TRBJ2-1	CASRHRIQQRDEQFF	TGCGCCAGCCGACATCGGATCCAACAGCGTGATGAGCAGTTCTTC
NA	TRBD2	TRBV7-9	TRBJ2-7	CASSSGLAGAPKQYF	TGTGCCAGCAGCTCGGGACTAGCGGGGGCACCTAAGCAGTACTTC
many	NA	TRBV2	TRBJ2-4	CASSESAAAQNIQYF	TGTGCCAGCAGTGAATCGGCGGCAGCTCAAAACATTCAGTACTTC
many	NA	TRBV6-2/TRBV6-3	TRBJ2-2	CASRFRGGYTGELFF	TGTGCCAGCAGGTTCAGGGGGGGCTACACCGGGGAGCTGTTTTTT
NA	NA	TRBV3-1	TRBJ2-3	CASGQDHDWGFGGDTQYF	TGTGCCAGCGGCCAAGACCATGACTGGGGCTTTGGGGGGGATACGCAGTATTTT
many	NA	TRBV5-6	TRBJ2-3	CASSSVSGTDTQYF	TGTGCCAGCAGCTCAGTATCGGGCACAGATACGCAGTATTTT
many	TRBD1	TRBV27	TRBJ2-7	CASSTGTGSHEQYF	TGTGCCAGCAGTACCGGGACAGGGTCCCACGAGCAGTACTTC
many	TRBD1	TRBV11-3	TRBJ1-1	CASSKGQGDLTEAFF	TGTGCCAGCAGCAAAGGACAGGGGGACCTCACTGAAGCTTTCTTT
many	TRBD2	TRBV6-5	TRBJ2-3	CASTPIAGGPDTQYF	TGTGCCAGCACCCCGATAGCGGGGGGCCCCGATACGCAGTATTTT
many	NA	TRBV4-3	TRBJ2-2	CASSQDGERTGELFF	TGCGCCAGCAGCCAAGATGGAGAGCGGACCGGGGAGCTGTTTTTT
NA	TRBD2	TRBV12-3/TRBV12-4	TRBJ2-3	CASSLGLAGMDTQYF	TGTGCCAGCAGTTTGGGGCTAGCGGGGATGGATACGCAGTATTTT
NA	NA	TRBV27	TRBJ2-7	CASRETDLPYEQYF	TGTGCCAGCAGGGAAACGGATCTCCCCTACGAGCAGTACTTC
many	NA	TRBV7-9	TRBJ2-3	CASSLFQGLFDTQYF	TGTGCCAGCAGCTTATTTCAAGGACTTTTTGATACGCAGTATTTT
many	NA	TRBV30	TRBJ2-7	CAWSRGQFYEQYF	TGTGCCTGGAGTCGCGGGCAATTCTACGAGCAGTACTTC
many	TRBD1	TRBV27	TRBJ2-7	CASRLTGGQGYYEQYF	TGTGCCAGCAGACTGACAGGGGGCCAAGGGTATTACGAGCAGTACTTC
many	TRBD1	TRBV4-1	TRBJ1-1	CASSQDQSGGGTEAFF	TGCGCCAGCAGCCAAGATCAATCAGGGGGTGGCACTGAAGCTTTCTTT
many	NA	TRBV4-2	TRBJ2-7	CASSQDKALYYEQYF	TGTGCCAGCAGCCAAGATAAGGCGCTTTACTACGAGCAGTACTTC
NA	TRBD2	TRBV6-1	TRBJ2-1	CASRRAGGQLNEQFF	TGTGCCAGCAGGAGAGCGGGAGGGCAATTAAATGAGCAGTTCTTC
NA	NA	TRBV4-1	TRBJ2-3	CASSLLKGGGTDTQYF	TGCGCCAGCAGCCTCTTGAAGGGGGGGGGCACAGATACGCAGTATTTT
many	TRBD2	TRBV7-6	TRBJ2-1	CASSLVSRGGYNEQFF	TGTGCCAGCAGCTTAGTTTCGCGGGGGGGGTACAATGAGCAGTTCTTC
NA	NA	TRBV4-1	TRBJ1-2	CANSQLTDNGYTF	TGCGCCAACAGCCAACTCACCGACAACGGCTACACCTTC
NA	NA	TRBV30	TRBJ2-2	CAWSERYTGELFF	TGTGCCTGGAGTGAAAGGTACACCGGGGAGCTGTTTTTT
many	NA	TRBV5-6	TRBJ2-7	CASSLGGLGGYEQYF	TGTGCCAGCAGCTTGGGGGGACTGGGCGGCTACGAGCAGTACTTC
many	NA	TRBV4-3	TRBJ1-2	CASSQDYLRRQRYGYTF	TGCGCCAGCAGCCAAGATTATCTTAGGCGACAGCGCTATGGCTACACCTTC
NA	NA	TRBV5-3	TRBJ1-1	CASSPPLRMNTEAFF	TGTGCCAGCAGCCCCCCCCTCCGGATGAACACTGAAGCTTTCTTT
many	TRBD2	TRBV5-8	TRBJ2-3	CASRTSGVRNTDTQYF	TGTGCCAGTAGGACTAGCGGGGTTCGTAACACAGATACGCAGTATTTT
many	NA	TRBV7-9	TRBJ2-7	CASSLDGRTYEQYF	TGTGCCAGCAGCTTAGACGGGCGAACCTACGAGCAGTACTTC
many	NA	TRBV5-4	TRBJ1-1	CASSFSENTEAFF	TGTGCCAGCAGCTTTTCGGAGAACACTGAAGCTTTCTTT
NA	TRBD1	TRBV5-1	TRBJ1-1	CASSLRGARQGPGDTEAFF	TGCGCCAGCAGCCTCAGGGGCGCGCGACAGGGTCCGGGGGACACTGAAGCTTTCTTT
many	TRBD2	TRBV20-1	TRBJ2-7	CSARDRLAPEQYF	TGCAGTGCTAGAGATCGACTAGCGCCCGAGCAGTACTTC
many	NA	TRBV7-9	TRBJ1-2	CASSLAHRDVENYGYTF	TGTGCCAGCAGCTTAGCCCACAGGGACGTGGAAAACTATGGCTACACCTTC
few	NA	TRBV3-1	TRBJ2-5	CASSHVPGAGVETQYF	TGTGCCAGCAGCCATGTACCGGGAGCAGGGGTGGAGACCCAGTACTTC
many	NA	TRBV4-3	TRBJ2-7	CASAEDSSYEQYF	TGCGCCAGCGCGGAGGACAGCTCCTACGAGCAGTACTTC
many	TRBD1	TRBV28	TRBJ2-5	CASSHRQGIFSETQYF	TGTGCCAGCAGTCATCGACAGGGGATTTTTTCAGAGACCCAGTACTTC
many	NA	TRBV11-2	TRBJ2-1	CASSRGDGGDNEQFF	TGTGCCAGCAGCCGGGGAGACGGGGGAGACAATGAGCAGTTCTTC
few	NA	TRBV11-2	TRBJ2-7	CASSTSLHEQYF	TGTGCCAGCAGCACCTCACTCCACGAGCAGTACTTC
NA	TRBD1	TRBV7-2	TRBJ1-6	CASSPGDRLLWPLHF	TGTGCCAGCAGCCCGGGGGACAGGCTACTCTGGCCCCTCCACTTT
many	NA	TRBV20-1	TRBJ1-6	CSARGSSYNSPLHF	TGCAGTGCTAGAGGGAGCTCCTATAATTCACCCCTCCACTTT
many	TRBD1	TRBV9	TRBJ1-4	CASSPGTGVFATNEKLFF	TGTGCCAGCAGCCCCGGGACAGGGGTTTTTGCAACTAATGAAAAACTGTTTTTT
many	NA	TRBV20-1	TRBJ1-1	CSARVAGGGTEAFF	TGCAGTGCTAGAGTAGCGGGGGGCGGAACTGAAGCTTTCTTT